This T cell receptor beta chain appears in the sequencing data of a study of OX40 agonist ivuxolimab in advanced cancers. Study-level background: Ivuxolimab was an agonistic, fully human IgG2 monoclonal antibody directed against OX40 (CD134), a costimulatory receptor. The paper reports the monotherapy dose-escalation portion (N of about 54 patients) of the phase I ivuxolimab trial. Peripheral TCRbeta sequencing was intended to test whether TCR sequence diversity was altered and clonal T-cell expansion was caused by ivuxolimab. Intravenous ivuxolimab was administered to patients every 2 weeks at six dose levels: 0.01, 0.1, 0.3, 1.5, 3 and 10 mg/kg. In the dose-escalation cohort, 75% to 90% of patients were male, and the mean age was roughly 60 years with a range of roughly 23 to 90. Of the approximately 54 dose-escalation patients, hepatocellular carcinoma was present in about 19, melanoma in approximately 15, renal cell carcinoma in 9 and head and neck cancer in 9. Prior anti-PD-1, anti-PD-L1 or anti-CTLA-4 therapy was permitted, and checkpoint inhibitors had been received by roughly 40% of dose-escalation patients. Three dose-escalation patients achieved partial responses, one with hepatocellular carcinoma and two with cutaneous melanoma. The investigation overall reported the following: Partial responders in the 0.1-3.0 mg/kg groups had among the lowest normalized peripheral clonal expansion, especially among CD8+ T cells. Low levels of normalized T-cell clonal expansion were also seen in some nonresponding patients. At doses of 0.1 to 3.0 mg/kg, clonal expansion of both CD4+ and CD8+ blood T cells was observed from baseline to week 6. Antigen specificity was not determined for the clonally expanded peripheral T cells. On average, CD8+ T cells showed more expanded clones than CD4+ T cells after ivuxolimab.

Patients with autoimmune disease history or receiving systemic immunosuppression were excluded from the trial. Peripheral blood for TCR sequencing was drawn from every dose cohort at baseline, at cycle 4 day 1 and at cycle 7 day 1. The samples were taken from a phase I, first-in-human, multicenter, open-label dose-escalation trial of ivuxolimab. The trial enrolled adults with locally advanced or metastatic head and neck squamous cell, hepatocellular, melanoma or renal cell carcinoma. Before TCR sequencing, CD4+ T cells and CD8+ T cells from peripheral blood were sorted into separate populations. Genomic DNA was isolated from the sorted cells so that the TCRbeta CDR3 region could be sequenced. The immunoSEQ Assay was used for sequencing of TCRbeta CDR3 regions. TCRdb provides this immuneACCESS table in a form limited to in-frame rearrangements. Some clones are lacking; in checked studies, under half of them reflect an unresolved V gene, and why the rest are absent is not known. Present in this sample are some 81,000 clones, about 86% of which were seen just once. The ten top clones hold just under 2% of the sample.

Spanning cysteine to phenylalanine, the CDR3 consists of 15 amino acids. Here the CDR3 DNA is all that survives: 45 bases in frame from base 1. V is reduced by 5 bases and J by 4 bases, leaving a spacing of 14 bases between them. Based on the germline V gene, the CDR1 and CDR2 sequences are MDHEN and SYDVKM. In its sample, this clone was seen a few times. Which antigen it targets is not known. No much larger clonotype is one base removed from it; base qualities were not supplied. This TCR was sampled from an adult with an advanced solid tumor such as melanoma, head and neck, liver or kidney cancer. The specimen comprised CD4+ or CD8+ T cells sorted from blood, sampled in a trial of the OX40 agonist ivuxolimab. The chain is made from TRBV28 and TRBJ1-4; the D segment cannot be called with confidence. The CDR3 loop reads CASSTLAGFNEKLFF. Here is the DNA: TGTGCCAGCAGTACCTTAGCTGGGTTTAATGAAAAACTGTTTTTT. Reference TRBV28 and TRBJ1-4 proteins supply the regions before and after the CDR3; the full variable domain is: DVKVTQSSRYLVKRTGEKVFLECVQDMDHENMFWYRQDPGLGLRLIYFSYDVKMKEKGDIPEGYSVSREKKERFSLILESASTNQTSMYLCASSTLAGFNEKLFFGSGTQLSVL.